The 13 T cell receptor beta chains listed next were all sequenced from one sample in a study of T cell repertoires in cytomegalovirus infection. Using its own MiXCR run on the reads, TCRdb lists one record per CDR3 protein. There are some 390,000 distinct CDR3 sequences in the sample; approximately 18% occur only once, and less than 9.5% lies in the top ten. The sample consisted of PBMCs. All receptors derive from a human donor in good health (CMV status not recorded). Some clones in this sample may be carry-over from other donors' samples.

This clonotype was detected many times. The chain uses TRBV11-2 and TRBJ2-4; D gene unclear. CDR1 is SGHAT and CDR2 is FQNNGV in the germline V gene. V was trimmed by 11 bases and J by 4 bases, leaving 15 bases between them. CDR3 size: 13 residues. The CDR3 nucleotides are TGTGCCCCCCCCCGTCAGGCTAAAAACATTCAGTACTTC. Amino acids: CAPPRQAKNIQYF.

The chain recombines TRBV6-4 with TRBJ2-1; D possibly corresponds to TRBD1 (5 bases). The CDR3 has 15 amino acids. Germline CDR1 MRHNA, CDR2 SNTAGT. Deletions cut 5 bases from V and 5 bases from J, with 16 bases between. CDR3 residues: CASSPGWPKNNEQFF. For the CDR3, the DNA is TGTGCCAGCAGTCCAGGGTGGCCAAAAAACAATGAGCAGTTCTTC.

This clonotype has just a few counts. CDR3 sequence: CSVEQSYNEQFF. CDR3 sequence (DNA): TGCAGCGTTGAACAGTCCTACAATGAGCAGTTCTTC. The gene calls are TRBV29-1 and TRBJ2-1; D not certain. V dropped 2 bases and J dropped 1 base, with 3 bases sitting between them. The CDR3 consists of 12 residues. Germline V gene data show CDR1 as SQVTM and CDR2 as ANQGSEA.

This clonotype was counted ten times or more. The gene calls are TRBV7-2 and TRBJ2-7; D unclear. The V end lost 4 bases, the J end lost 0 bases, and 7 bases lay between the germline ends. Germline values: CDR1 SGHTA, CDR2 FQGNSA. CDR3 length: 13 amino acids. CDR3 bases: TGTGCCAGCAGCTACGCGCCCTCCTACGAGCAGTACTTC. Protein product: CASSYAPSYEQYF.

V is TRBV10-3 and J is TRBJ2-1; 10 bases map to TRBD2. Germline V gene data show CDR1 as ENHRY and CDR2 as SYGVKD. J gave up 6 bases and V 0 bases, and 5 bases lay outside the gene matches. The CDR3 is 16 amino acids. CDR3 loop: CAISESRTSGLNEQFF. DNA for the CDR3: TGTGCCATCAGTGAGTCGAGGACTAGCGGCCTCAATGAGCAGTTCTTC.

This rearrangement joins TRBV19 to TRBJ2-3, with TRBD2 identical over 10 bases. The CDR3 length is 14 residues. Germline loops: CDR1 LNHDA, CDR2 SQIVND (reference sequence). V shed 9 bases, J shed 1 base, and the junction held 4 bases outside the gene matches. CDR3 region: CASAGTSGTDTQYF. CDR3 nucleotide sequence: TGTGCCAGCGCCGGGACTAGCGGCACAGATACGCAGTATTTT.

This clonotype was seen ten or more times. The chain carries TRBV7-2 and TRBJ2-3; D might be TRBD1 or TRBD2, each matching 5 bases. There are 14 residues in the CDR3. Trimming pared 5 bases from V and 3 bases from J, leaving 12 bases between. The germline gives CDR1 SGHTA, CDR2 FQGNSA. CDR3 sequence (DNA): TGTGCCAGCAGCACCCCGGGACGTACAGATACGCAGTATTTT. Amino acids: CASSTPGRTDTQYF.

This clonotype has more than one count but fewer than ten. This chain connects TRBV5-1 to TRBJ1-1; tentatively, D is TRBD1 (6 bases). This CDR3 spans 15 amino acids. Deletions cut 0 bases from V and 5 bases from J, with 14 bases between. Germline loops: CDR1 SGHRS, CDR2 YFSETQ. The CDR3 loop reads CASSLVGGAGTEAFF. The DNA of the CDR3 is TGCGCCAGCAGCTTGGTTGGGGGCGCGGGAACTGAAGCTTTCTTT.

The chain recombines TRBV7-2 with TRBJ2-1; 13 nucleotides align to TRBD2. Germline CDR1 SGHTA, CDR2 FQGNSA. With V trimmed by 5 bases and J by 14 bases, 6 bases remained unmatched. This CDR3 comprises 13 residues. Here the CDR3 DNA reads TGTGCCAGCAGCCCCCGGACTAGCGGGAGCAAGTTCTTC. Its translation is CASSPRTSGSKFF.

The gene calls are TRBV19 and TRBJ1-6; weak D call: TRBD1 (6 bases). V lost 7 bases and J lost 6, with 16 bases in between. Germline V gene data show CDR1 as LNHDA and CDR2 as SQIVND (reference sequence). The CDR3 consists of 15 residues. CDR3 residues: CASTKGQFGNSPLHF. The CDR3 region has the DNA TGTGCCAGTACGAAGGGACAATTCGGTAATTCACCCCTCCACTTT.

This clonotype was detected ten times or more. The chain employs TRBV7-2 and TRBJ1-6; D may be TRBD1 (5 bases). Trimming pared 4 bases from V and 5 bases from J, leaving 9 bases between. The CDR3 runs to 14 residues. Germline values: CDR1 SGHTA, CDR2 FQGNSA. The CDR3 loop reads CASSWKTDNSPLHF. The CDR3 DNA follows: TGTGCCAGCAGCTGGAAGACAGATAATTCACCCCTCCACTTT.

This clonotype came up a few times. The gene calls are TRBV2 and TRBJ1-1; 7 bases align to TRBD1. The germline V gene has CDR1 SNHLY and CDR2 FYNNEI. This CDR3 has 14 amino acids. V trimming: 6 bases; J trimming: 5 bases; junction bases outside the gene matches: 9. The CDR3 DNA follows: TGTGCCAGCAGCCACGACAGGGAGAGAACTGAAGCTTTCTTT. It translates to CASSHDRERTEAFF.

In this sample, this clonotype turned up a few times. The chain links TRBV3-1 to TRBJ1-3, with D unclear. The germline V gene has CDR1 LGHDT and CDR2 YNNKEL (reference sequence). The ends were cut back, 6 bases at V and 2 bases at J, with 11 bases in the middle. The CDR3 loop spans 14 amino acids. This CDR3 is CASSSVAAGNTIYF. The CDR3 region has the DNA TGTGCCAGCAGTTCAGTCGCTGCTGGAAACACCATATATTTT.